The source of this TCR beta chain is a study of cytomegalovirus exposure and HLA in healthy donors. Study as a whole: T cells numbering about 180 million yielded approximately 120 million unique TCR beta sequences in an earlier analysis. General study findings and limits: Within the data, a cluster of highly shared sequence variants was likely a sequencing artifact. More than 15,000 TCR beta sequences were associated with HLA alleles at 0.05 false discovery rate in a later analysis.

Remarks on this clone: Its antigen is undetermined.

The PCR was carried out with 60 Vbeta primers and 13 Jbeta primers. Only in-frame clones appear in the TCRdb table, and some are missing; sequencing was by immunoSEQ multiplex PCR. The sample yields roughly 80,000 clones, about two thirds seen once. V lost 1 base, J lost 11 bases, and 14 bases lay in between. The CDR3 is made up of 13 amino acids. Germline V lookup: CDR1 LNHDA, CDR2 SQIVND (reference sequence). Sequenced: PBMCs. V gene TRBV19 combines with J gene TRBJ1-1; TRBD1 is a possible D gene (6 bases). This clonotype originated in a woman aged 45-60 years in good health and CMV-seropositive. The DNA for the CDR3 is TGTGCCAGTAGTATAGTGTGGCGGGGGCATGCTTTCTTT. Its protein is CASSIVWRGHAFF. The whole variable domain, filled in from reference TRBV19 and TRBJ1-1, reads DGGITQSPKYLFRKEGQNVTLSCEQNLNHDAMYWYRQDPGQGLRLIYYSQIVNDFQKGDIAEGYSVSREKKESFPLTVTSAQKNPTAFYLCASSIVWRGHAFFGQGTRLTVV.